This T cell receptor beta chain was sequenced during a study of control samples from healthy donors and cancer patients. This clone was seen more than once but under ten times. CDR1 and CDR2 (germline): SGHDT, YYEEEE. V gave up 3 bases and J gave up 7 bases, with 22 bases separating them. The CDR3 sequence is 16 residues long. Profiled with immunoSEQ multiplex PCR; TCRdb holds only in-frame clones, not every one. This table holds about 100,000 clones, 87% found once. Sequencing was carried out using blood. The chain is built from TRBV5-6 and TRBJ2-5; the D gene is possibly TRBD2 (5 bases). The TCR comes from a woman between 50 and 59 years old in good health. CDR3: CASSYSAGPLRGTQYF. The DNA of the CDR3 is TGTGCCAGCAGCTATTCGGCGGGCCCCCTCCGGGGGACCCAGTACTTC.